These 29 T cell receptor beta chains were all obtained from the same sample, sequenced in a study of identical twins. TCRdb itself ran the 5' RACE reads through MiXCR, one entry per CDR3 protein. Of 300,000 to 400,000 distinct CDR3 sequences listed, more than 9% are singletons. This same sample was also taken into another study, of yellow fever vaccine responses in identical twins.

Sequenced input: CD8+ T cells sorted from blood. The receptors derive from a woman under 30 in good health.

J is TRBJ1-1 and V is TRBV12-3 or TRBV12-4; D uncertain. V dropped 8 bases and J dropped 10 bases, with 14 bases sitting between them. The CDR3 consists of 11 residues. Here the CDR3 reads CASSDAGVAFF. The DNA of the CDR3 is TGTGCCAGCTCAGACGCAGGTGTAGCTTTCTTT.

CDR3 nucleotide sequence: TGTGCCAGCAGCCAAGCGTGGGCTAGCGGGAGGGCGGACACAGATACGCAGTATTTT. Its translation is CASSQAWASGRADTDTQYF. The chain recombines TRBV4-2 with TRBJ2-3; 12 positions match TRBD2. Germline V gives CDR1 LGHNA, CDR2 YNFKEQ. The CDR3 spans 19 residues. V lost 1 base to trimming and J lost 2 bases; unmatched junction nucleotides: 10.

J is TRBJ2-5 and V is TRBV6-5, with 10 bases that match TRBD2. The germline gives CDR1 MNHEY, CDR2 SVGAGI. The CDR3 is 18 residues long. Losses at the gene ends were 4 bases for V and 2 bases for J; bases not matched to a gene: 13. The CDR3 here is CASSSPQRGGLDQETQYF. The CDR3 bases are TGTGCCAGCAGTTCTCCTCAGCGGGGGGGCTTAGATCAAGAGACCCAGTACTTC.

The gene calls are TRBV29-1 and TRBJ2-7; 11 positions agree with TRBD1. After removal of 5 bases from V and 3 bases from J, the junction contained 9 bases not matched to a gene. The CDR3 contains 15 residues. Germline CDR1 is SQVTM and CDR2 is ANQGSEA. The CDR3 nucleotides are TGCAGCGTTTACCGGACAGGGGGCGACCACTACGAGCAGTACTTC. Its protein product is CSVYRTGGDHYEQYF.

In this sample, this clonotype turned up a few times. The chain couples TRBV12-3 or TRBV12-4 to TRBJ2-7; maybe TRBD1 (7 bases). Trimming removed 6 bases at V and 0 bases at J, with 18 bases between. CDR3 size: 16 residues. This CDR3 reads CASSPQGRDSSYEQYF. The CDR3 bases are TGTGCCAGCAGCCCACAGGGGCGGGATTCCTCCTACGAGCAGTACTTC.

Only a few counts were recorded for this clonotype. The chain carries TRBV5-1 and TRBJ2-1; maybe TRBD1 (5 bases). V was cut by 7 bases and J by 6 bases, with 14 bases left in between. The CDR3 spans 13 residues. Looked up from germline, CDR1 is SGHRS and CDR2 is YFSETQ. CDR3 region: CASADRTANEQFF. As DNA, the CDR3 is TGCGCCAGCGCAGACAGAACCGCCAATGAGCAGTTCTTC.

The V call is TRBV27, the J call TRBJ2-5; tentative D call: TRBD1 (6 bases). CDR3 length equals 16 residues. The V and J ends lost 5 bases and 5 bases respectively, with 21 bases between them. CDR1 MNHEY and CDR2 SMNVEV come from the germline V gene (reference sequence). The CDR3 region is CASSPTLAQGVETQYF. The CDR3, as DNA: TGTGCCAGCAGTCCCACTCTGGCACAGGGCGTGGAGACCCAGTACTTC.

This sequence joins TRBV6-4 and TRBJ2-3; D might be TRBD1 or TRBD2, each matching 5 bases. V was pared by 3 bases and J by 0 bases, with 10 bases between. Germline V lookup: CDR1 MRHNA, CDR2 SNTAGT. The CDR3 totals 15 residues. The CDR3 here is CASSEGETSTDTQYF. CDR3 coding DNA: TGTGCCAGCAGTGAGGGGGAAACTAGCACAGATACGCAGTATTTT.

The rearrangement links TRBV2 to TRBJ2-3, with TRBD2 identical over 8 bases. The ends lost 8 bases at V and 7 bases at J; junction bases unmatched: 11. This CDR3 contains 14 residues. The germline CDR1 and CDR2 sequences are SNHLY and FYNNEI. The CDR3 nucleotides are TGTGCCAGCTATTTCGGGGGGGAGCCGAATACGCAGTATTTT. Amino acids: CASYFGGEPNTQYF.

This sequence joins TRBV11-2 and TRBJ1-4; no reliable D call. The CDR3 totals 15 residues. With 1 base removed from V and 2 bases from J, the gap between germline ends came to 8 bases. Per the germline V gene, CDR1 is SGHAT and CDR2 is FQNNGV. The CDR3 DNA reads TGTGCCAGCAGCTTAGTTGGCACGACTAATGAAAAACTGTTTTTT. It encodes CASSLVGTTNEKLFF.

Many counts were recorded for this clonotype. The V and J genes are TRBV12-3 or TRBV12-4 and TRBJ2-1; D is ambiguous. Trimming shortened V by 7 bases and J by 0 bases, and 7 bases separated the two germline ends. The CDR3 is 13 amino acids. The CDR3 loop is CASTPSSYNEQFF. CDR3 bases: TGTGCCAGCACCCCGAGCTCCTACAATGAGCAGTTCTTC.

This clonotype was detected a few times. V and J are TRBV20-1 and TRBJ2-1; 7 bases are a match to TRBD1. Germline V gene data show CDR1 as DFQATT and CDR2 as SNEGSKA (reference sequence). V was clipped by 3 bases and J by 3 bases; unmatched bases: 5. The CDR3 contains 14 residues. In DNA form, the CDR3 reads TGCAGTGCTAGGTTAACAGGGGACTACAATGAGCAGTTCTTC. Translation gives CSARLTGDYNEQFF.

This clonotype was found many times. The J gene is TRBJ2-5, the V gene TRBV20-1, with D unclear. Per the germline V gene, CDR1 is DFQATT and CDR2 is SNEGSKA (reference sequence). CDR3 length: 15 residues. V was shortened by 3 bases and J by 5 bases, with 19 bases between the two germline ends. This CDR3 is CSARSSFISSETQYF. The CDR3 bases are TGCAGTGCTAGGTCTAGTTTTATCAGCTCGGAGACCCAGTACTTC.

The CDR3 protein is CAITEEGLADEQYF. CDR3 DNA: TGTGCCATCACCGAGGAGGGACTAGCGGACGAGCAGTACTTC. This rearrangement joins TRBV10-3 to TRBJ2-7; 11 nucleotides align to TRBD2. The V segment lost 7 bases and the J segment 5 bases; nucleotides outside the gene matches: 7. Germline CDR1 ENHRY, CDR2 SYGVKD. CDR3 length equals 14 residues.

In its sample, this clonotype was seen a few times. V and J are TRBV29-1 and TRBJ2-7; D is unclear. This CDR3 is built from 12 residues. CDR1 SQVTM and CDR2 ANQGSEA come from the germline V gene. With 1 base removed from V and 2 bases from J, the gap between germline ends came to 6 bases. CDR3 residues: CSVEVGTYEQYF. For the CDR3, the DNA is TGCAGCGTTGAAGTGGGGACCTACGAGCAGTACTTC.

V is TRBV6-5 and J is TRBJ2-1; 15 nucleotides line up with TRBD2. CDR1 MNHEY and CDR2 SVGAGI come from the germline V gene. J lost 5 bases, V lost 2 bases, and 10 bases had no gene match. This CDR3 has 19 residues. The CDR3 reads CASSYNTGTSGRSDNEQFF. The CDR3 DNA is TGTGCCAGCAGTTACAACACCGGGACTAGCGGGAGGTCCGACAATGAGCAGTTCTTC.

This clonotype was recorded a few times. The chain links TRBV4-1 to TRBJ2-6, with a weak D call TRBD1 (5 bases). The CDR3 length is 16 residues. Trimming stripped 1 base from V and 0 bases from J, with 7 bases between. The V gene's germline CDR1 is MGHRA and CDR2 YSYEKL. DNA of the CDR3: TGCGCCAGCAGCCAAGGTACAGGCTCTGGGGCCAACGTCCTGACTTTC. It specifies CASSQGTGSGANVLTF.

The genes are TRBV6-5 and TRBJ1-4; unclear D gene. Trimming removed 3 bases from V and 0 bases from J, with 8 bases in between. The V gene's germline CDR1 is MNHEY and CDR2 SVGAGI. CDR3 length equals 15 residues. CDR3 DNA: TGTGCCAGCAGTTATAACAGCGCAACTAATGAAAAACTGTTTTTT. Amino acid sequence: CASSYNSATNEKLFF.

The V and J genes are TRBV6-1 and TRBJ2-1; D may be TRBD2 (7 bases). V lost 11 bases and J 8 bases, leaving 19 bases between the germline ends. This CDR3 spans 13 amino acids. Germline V lookup: CDR1 MNHNS, CDR2 SASEGT. The CDR3 is CASLRGGLDEQFF. DNA of the CDR3: TGTGCCTCCCTGAGGGGGGGCCTGGATGAGCAGTTCTTC.

This clonotype has only a few counts. The chain recombines TRBV29-1 with TRBJ2-1; 14 bases fit TRBD2. Germline V CDR1 and CDR2: SQVTM, ANQGSEA. The V segment lost 8 bases and the J segment 0 bases; nucleotides outside the gene matches: 9. The length of the CDR3 is 17 residues. The CDR3, as DNA: TGCAGCTGGGCCGGGACTAGCGGGAGCGCCTCCTACAATGAGCAGTTCTTC. Translating it yields CSWAGTSGSASYNEQFF.

The sample holds many counts of this clonotype. This sequence joins TRBV7-9 and TRBJ1-1; D is perhaps TRBD1 (5 bases). Germline values: CDR1 SEHNR, CDR2 FQNEAQ (reference sequence). The length of the CDR3 is 11 residues. V dropped 5 bases and J dropped 5 bases, with 6 bases sitting between them. The CDR3 DNA sequence: TGTGCCAGCAGCGGGGGGACTGAAGCTTTCTTT. Its protein is CASSGGTEAFF. Filled out from reference TRBV7-9 and TRBJ1-1, the complete variable domain reads DTGVSQNPRHKITKRGQNVTFRCDPISEHNRLYWYRQTLGQGPEFLTYFQNEAQLEKSRLLSDRFSAERPKGSFSTLEIQRTEQGDSAMYLCASSGGTEAFFGQGTRLTVV.

CDR3 sequence: CASSFNGENTEAFF. In DNA, the CDR3 is TGTGCCAGCAGCTTTAATGGGGAGAACACTGAAGCTTTCTTT. This sequence joins TRBV11-2 and TRBJ1-1; D is uncertain. There are 14 residues in the CDR3. V lost 3 bases to trimming and J lost 1 base, with 9 bases between them. Germline loops: CDR1 SGHAT, CDR2 FQNNGV.

This clonotype was recorded at least ten times. The V gene is TRBV12-3 or TRBV12-4, the J gene TRBJ2-1, with a weak D call TRBD1 (6 bases). The CDR3 totals 15 residues. V was clipped by 6 bases and J by 2 bases, with 14 bases between them. CDR3 sequence reads: CASSSAGATYNEQFF. The CDR3 bases are TGTGCCAGCAGCTCAGCAGGGGCGACCTACAATGAGCAGTTCTTC.

Points on this clonotype: A much more abundant neighbour one base away suggests this may be a read error. V is TRBV27 and J is TRBJ2-7, with D possibly TRBD2 on 7 matching bases. The CDR3 extends over 15 amino acids. V lost 0 bases and J 3 bases, leaving 12 bases between the germline ends. CDR1 MNHEY and CDR2 SMNVEV come from the germline V gene (reference sequence). CDR3 in amino acids: CASSLSRGGNYEQYF. The CDR3 region has the DNA TGTGCCAGCAGTTTATCAAGGGGGGGTAACTACGAGCAGTACTTC.

This clonotype was observed a few times. This chain joins TRBV12-3 or TRBV12-4 and TRBJ2-1; no reliable D call. Deletions cut 8 bases from V and 4 bases from J, with 18 bases between. The CDR3 is 15 amino acids. The chain's CDR3 is CASSTNLAPYNEQFF. CDR3 nucleotides: TGTGCCAGCTCAACGAATCTGGCCCCTTACAATGAGCAGTTCTTC.

This clonotype was counted many times. The gene calls are TRBV5-1 and TRBJ1-6, with TRBD1 matching over 9 bases. With 5 bases clipped from V and 8 bases from J, the junction kept 5 bases outside the gene matches. The CDR3 runs 14 residues. CDR1 is SGHRS and CDR2 is YFSETQ in the germline V gene. Here the CDR3 reads CASSYGQGYSPLHF. CDR3 in DNA: TGCGCCAGCAGTTACGGACAGGGGTATTCACCCCTCCACTTT. The whole variable domain, filled in from reference TRBV5-1 and TRBJ1-6, reads KAGVTQTPRYLIKTRGQQVTLSCSPISGHRSVSWYQQTPGQGLQFLFEYFSETQRNKGNFPGRFSGRQFSNSRSEMNVSTLELGDSALYLCASSYGQGYSPLHFGNGTRLTVT.

The gene calls are TRBV14 and TRBJ2-3; D possibly corresponds to TRBD2 (5 bases). The CDR3 is 15 amino acids. Per germline, CDR1 SGHDN and CDR2 FVKESK. Trimming cost V 4 bases and J 3 bases, with 14 bases left between them. As DNA, the CDR3 is TGTGCCAGCAGCCTCCTCCGAGGGTTTACAGATACGCAGTATTTT. Translated: CASSLLRGFTDTQYF.

This clonotype was detected only a few times. The gene calls are TRBV29-1 and TRBJ2-7; D assignment may be TRBD1 or TRBD2 (5 bases each). This CDR3 contains 16 residues. Looked up from germline, CDR1 is SQVTM and CDR2 is ANQGSEA. Trimming pared 5 bases from V and 4 bases from J, leaving 24 bases between. The CDR3 DNA reads as TGCAGCGTTTTTGGGGGTTCGGGGTCTCTAAGGTACGAGCAGTACTTC. It translates to CSVFGGSGSLRYEQYF.

V is TRBV6-2 or TRBV6-3 and J is TRBJ2-7; a possible D gene is TRBD2 (5 bases). V was shortened by 4 bases and J by 4 bases, with 14 bases between the two germline ends. CDR1 and CDR2 from the germline V gene are MNHEY and SVGEGT. This CDR3 is 14 amino acids long. This CDR3 is CASSLEGRLYEQYF. DNA for the CDR3: TGTGCCAGCAGTTTAGAGGGCCGGCTGTACGAGCAGTACTTC.